A selection of T cell receptor beta chains follows, all from one sample in a study of blood T cell repertoires in COVID-19. Libraries were prepared by immunoSEQ multiplex PCR; TCRdb keeps only in-frame clonotypes and omits some of them. The sample has approximately 300,000 clones, 65% to 90% seen once. The sequenced sample consisted of PBMCs or T cells enriched from blood (not recorded which). The receptors derive from a woman aged 18-35 years who had recovered from COVID-19. Both conserved end residues are part of each CDR3.

>TRBJ2-2|TRBV5-5|15
CASITGVGNTGELFF
>TRBJ2-1|TRBV27|17
CASSRYLGQGAYNEQFF
>TRBJ2-7|TRBV19|15
CASTSGGTSSYEQYF
>TRBJ2-1|TRBV24-1|14
CATSDSSLGGEQFF
>TRBJ1-5|TRBV29-1|16
CSVEDHPGETNQPQHF
>TRBJ2-5|TRBV6-5|15
CASMLAGGNQETQYF
>TRBJ2-7|TRBV19|13
CASSRDSSYEQYF
>TRBJ2-1|TRBV29-1|12
CSVAGWNNEQFF
>TRBJ2-5|TRBV28|15
CASTERTGGLETQYF
>TRBJ2-7|TRBV7-9|15
CASSSSQGGPYEQYF
>TRBJ1-5|TRBV12-5|14
CASGLGGVSQPQHF
>TRBJ2-5|TRBV18|14
CASSPGTGIETQYF
>TRBJ1-1|TRBV6-5|15
CASSLSGTGGTEAFF
>TRBJ1-2|TRBV6-5|15
CASSYLEKGRFGYTF
>TRBJ2-2|TRBV9|17
CASSAGPSGGNTGELFF
>TRBJ1-4|TRBV5-1|15
CASSLGGATNEKLFF
>TRBJ1-5|TRBV2|15
CASSASNREGQPQHF
>TRBJ2-2|TRBV2|15
CASSEVPGDTGELFF
>TRBJ2-3|TRBV6-1|17
CASSEWTSGVSTDTQYF
>TRBJ1-2|TRBV30|13
CAWSYGRGGGYTF
>TRBJ2-5|TRBV5-1|16
CASSPSGGGVQETQYF
>TRBJ1-3|TRBV15|16
CATSREAGISGNTIYF
>TRBJ1-5|TRBV2|16
CASSERRDRVKQPQHF
>TRBJ2-7|TRBV5-1|15
CASSLLTGSLYEQYF
>TRBJ2-1|TRBV29-1|13
CSVVRTSMNEQFF
>TRBJ1-4|TRBV5-4|14
CASSRDREGEKLFF
>TRBJ2-1|TRBV19|15
CASSIILTSDNEQFF
>TRBJ1-2|TRBV28|15
CASSLRQVANYGYTF
>TRBJ1-4|TRBV20-1|16
CSAGGQGETTNEKLFF
>TRBJ2-5|TRBV29-1|14
CSVPHALAQETQYF
>TRBJ1-1|TRBV15|15
CATSVRGHLETEAFF
>TRBJ1-5|TRBV6-5|14
CASSSYRGSQPQHF
>TRBJ1-2|TRBV24-1|14
CATHIAGVDYGYTF
>TRBJ2-3|TRBV30|16
CAWSRLLGGYTDTQYF
>TRBJ1-2|TRBV10-3|14
CAISVGDSYYGYTF
>TRBJ2-1|TRBV2|15
CASSSTGTEADEQFF
>TRBJ1-5|TRBV7-8|16
CASSLVSGGSNQPQHF
>TRBJ2-5|TRBV5-8|16
CASSSGTSGGQETQYF
>TRBJ1-1|TRBV19|13
CASSPGGYTEAFF
>TRBJ2-5|TRBV1|19
CTSSQDGQGAHAEKETQYF
>TRBJ2-1|TRBV18|15
CASSLLRSSYNEQFF
>TRBJ2-1|TRBV24-1|19
CATSEGGLAGGSSYNEQFF
>TRBJ1-2|TRBV11-2|14
CASSLEVQYYGYTF
>TRBJ2-5|TRBV6-6|14
CASSQTGGWETQYF
>TRBJ1-1|TRBV12-3/TRBV12-4|13
CASSLFVSTEAFF
>TRBJ1-1|TRBV30|13
CAWAWDSNTEAFF
>TRBJ2-1|TRBV5-4|14
CASSLSGGDNEQFF
>TRBJ1-2|TRBV27|13
CASRTTGGGGYTF
>TRBJ1-1|TRBV10-3|13
CAISESRQTEAFF
>TRBJ1-2|TRBV18|11
CASSPDRHYTF
>TRBJ1-5|TRBV5-8|15
CASSYDRASYQPQHF
>TRBJ1-2|TRBV6-5|15
CASSYLGTEDYGYTF
>TRBJ1-6|TRBV5-5|15
CASSFLTGASSPLHF
>TRBJ2-1|TRBV28|12
CASSEDPQGGFF
>TRBJ2-7|TRBV5-1|20
CASSLVVGGSGQGFFYEQYF
>TRBJ1-2|TRBV5-6|17
CASSLTKRDPTNYGYTF
>TRBJ1-1|TRBV9|12
CASSAQGGRAFF
>TRBJ1-5|TRBV6-5|15
CASFWGRGMGQPQHF
>TRBJ1-2|TRBV19|17
CASSILGGRLTNYGYTF
>TRBJ2-5|TRBV24-1|14
CAPTNGTGGETQYF